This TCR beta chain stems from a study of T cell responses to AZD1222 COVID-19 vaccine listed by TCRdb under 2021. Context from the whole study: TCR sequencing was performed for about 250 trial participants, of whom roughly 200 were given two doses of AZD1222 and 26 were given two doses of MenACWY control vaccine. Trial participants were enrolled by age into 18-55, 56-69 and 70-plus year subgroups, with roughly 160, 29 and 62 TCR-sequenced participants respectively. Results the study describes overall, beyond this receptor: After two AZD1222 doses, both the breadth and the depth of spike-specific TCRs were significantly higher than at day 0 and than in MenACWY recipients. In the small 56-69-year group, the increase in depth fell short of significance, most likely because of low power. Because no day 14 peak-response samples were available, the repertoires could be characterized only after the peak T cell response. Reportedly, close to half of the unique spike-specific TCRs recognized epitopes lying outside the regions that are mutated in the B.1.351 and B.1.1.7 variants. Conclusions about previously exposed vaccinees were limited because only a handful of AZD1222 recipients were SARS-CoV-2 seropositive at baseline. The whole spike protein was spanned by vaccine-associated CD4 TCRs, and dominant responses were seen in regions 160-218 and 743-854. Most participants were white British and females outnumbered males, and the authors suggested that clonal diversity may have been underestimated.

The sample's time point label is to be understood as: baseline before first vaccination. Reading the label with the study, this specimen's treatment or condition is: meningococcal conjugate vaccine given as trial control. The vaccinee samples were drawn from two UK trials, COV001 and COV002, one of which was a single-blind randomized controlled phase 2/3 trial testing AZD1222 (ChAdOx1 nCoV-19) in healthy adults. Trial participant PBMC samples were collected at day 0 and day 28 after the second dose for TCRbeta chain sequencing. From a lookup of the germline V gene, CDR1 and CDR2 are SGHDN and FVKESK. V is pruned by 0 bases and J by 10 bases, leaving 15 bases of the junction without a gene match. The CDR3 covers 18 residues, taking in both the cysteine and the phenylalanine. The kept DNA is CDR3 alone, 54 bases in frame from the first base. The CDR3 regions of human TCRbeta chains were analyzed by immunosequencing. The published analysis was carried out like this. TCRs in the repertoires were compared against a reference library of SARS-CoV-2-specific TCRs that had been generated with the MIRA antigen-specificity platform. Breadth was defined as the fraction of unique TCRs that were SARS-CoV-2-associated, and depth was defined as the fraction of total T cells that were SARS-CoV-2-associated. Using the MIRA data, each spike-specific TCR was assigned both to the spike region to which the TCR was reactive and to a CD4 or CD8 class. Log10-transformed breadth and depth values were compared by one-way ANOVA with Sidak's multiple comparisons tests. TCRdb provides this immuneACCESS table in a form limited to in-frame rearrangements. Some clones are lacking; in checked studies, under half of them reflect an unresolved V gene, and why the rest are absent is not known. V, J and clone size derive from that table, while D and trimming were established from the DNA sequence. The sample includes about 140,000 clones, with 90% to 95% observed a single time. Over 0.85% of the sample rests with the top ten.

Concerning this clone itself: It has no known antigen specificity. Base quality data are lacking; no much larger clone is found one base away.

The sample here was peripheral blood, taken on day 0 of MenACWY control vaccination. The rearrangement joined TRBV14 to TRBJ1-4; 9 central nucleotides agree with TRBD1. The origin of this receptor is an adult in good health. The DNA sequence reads TGTGCCAGCAGCCAAGATCCGGGACAGGGCCTAGGGTTGGGAAAACTGTTTTTT. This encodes CASSQDPGQGLGLGKLFF.